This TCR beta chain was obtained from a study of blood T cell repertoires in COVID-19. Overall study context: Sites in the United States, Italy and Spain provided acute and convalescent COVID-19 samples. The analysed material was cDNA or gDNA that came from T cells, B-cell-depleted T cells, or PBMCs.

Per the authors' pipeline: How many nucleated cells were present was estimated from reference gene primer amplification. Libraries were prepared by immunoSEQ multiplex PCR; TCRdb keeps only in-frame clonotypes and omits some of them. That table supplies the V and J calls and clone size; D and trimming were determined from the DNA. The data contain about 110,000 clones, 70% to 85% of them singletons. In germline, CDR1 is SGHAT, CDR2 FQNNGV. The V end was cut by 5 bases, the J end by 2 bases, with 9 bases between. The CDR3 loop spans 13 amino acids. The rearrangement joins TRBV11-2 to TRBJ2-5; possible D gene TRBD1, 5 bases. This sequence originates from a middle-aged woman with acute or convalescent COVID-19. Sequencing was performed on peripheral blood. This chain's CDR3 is CASSPRGQETQYF. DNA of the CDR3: TGTGCCAGCAGCCCAAGGGGTCAAGAGACCCAGTACTTC. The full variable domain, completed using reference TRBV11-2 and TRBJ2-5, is EAGVAQSPRYKIIEKRQSVAFWCNPISGHATLYWYQQILGQGPKLLIQFQNNGVVDDSQLPKDRFSAERLKGVDSTLKIQPAKLEDSAVYLCASSPRGQETQYFGPGTRLLVL.